This passage covers 32 T cell receptor beta chains from one sample sequenced in a study of CD8 T cells in ankylosing spondylitis. General study results and limits: Ankylosing spondylitis blood appeared to carry a characteristic TCR beta motif of several highly homologous variants.

Each CDR3 protein is one row after TCRdb ran MiXCR on the 5' RACE reads. The sample lists 500,000 or so distinct CDR3 sequences, about 5.4% seen once, with roughly 3.5% in the top ten. For these TCRs, the target antigens are not known. The sample comprised blood, either unsorted or a sorted T cell fraction (not recorded which). All receptors come from a male donor with ankylosing spondylitis.

The CDR3 DNA reads as TGCGCCAGCGGACAGGGGACTGCTGGGGCCAACGTCCTGACTTTC. This sequence encodes CASGQGTAGANVLTF. This chain connects TRBV5-1 to TRBJ2-6, with TRBD1 identical over 9 bases. Germline V gene lookup returns CDR1 SGHRS and CDR2 YFSETQ. This CDR3 spans 15 amino acids. The J segment lost 2 bases and the V segment lost 7 bases, leaving 4 bases of the junction unmatched.

This clonotype was seen at least ten times. V and J are TRBV5-1 and TRBJ2-5, with unresolved D. This CDR3 contains 14 residues. Germline CDR1 is SGHRS and CDR2 is YFSETQ. Trimming left V 0 bases short and J 3 bases short, with 9 bases between. CDR3 amino acids: CASSLEGRKETQYF. CDR3 DNA sequence: TGCGCCAGCAGCTTGGAGGGCCGGAAAGAGACCCAGTACTTC.

The table lists this clonotype with a few counts. This chain joins TRBV6-2 or TRBV6-3 and TRBJ1-1; 12 bases line up with TRBD1. This CDR3 region has 16 residues. From germline, CDR1 is MNHEY and CDR2 SVGEGT. Trimming took 2 bases from V and 2 from J; bases not matched to a gene: 3. The CDR3 coding sequence is TGTGCCAGCAGTTACACCGGGACAGGGGGCAACACTGAAGCTTTCTTT. This gives the protein CASSYTGTGGNTEAFF.

This clonotype was seen at least ten times. V and J are TRBV14 and TRBJ1-1, with D hard to call. Looked up from germline, CDR1 is SGHDN and CDR2 is FVKESK. This CDR3 is built from 12 residues. Trimming stripped 8 bases from V and 7 bases from J, with 14 bases between. The CDR3 reads CASGLRQFEAFF. CDR3 DNA sequence: TGTGCCAGCGGCCTAAGGCAGTTTGAAGCTTTCTTT.

This clonotype was counted at least ten times. The J gene is TRBJ2-3, the V gene TRBV28; D is perhaps TRBD2 (5 bases). CDR3 size: 15 residues. The germline V gene has CDR1 MDHEN and CDR2 SYDVKM. Trimming pared 4 bases from V and 3 bases from J, leaving 14 bases between. The CDR3 sequence is CASSSGRRGTDTQYF. The CDR3 DNA follows: TGTGCCAGCAGTTCGGGCCGACGAGGGACAGATACGCAGTATTTT.

The sample holds many counts of this clonotype. The chain employs TRBV20-1 and TRBJ2-3; D is ambiguous. CDR3 length equals 15 residues. Trimming cost V 0 bases and J 3 bases, with 13 bases left between them. Germline lookup yields CDR1 DFQATT and CDR2 SNEGSKA (reference sequence). CDR3: CSAREPRENTDTQYF. The CDR3 DNA follows: TGCAGTGCTAGAGAGCCCAGAGAAAATACAGATACGCAGTATTTT.

This clonotype has more than one count but fewer than ten. The rearrangement links TRBV20-1 to TRBJ1-4; 7 bases line up with TRBD1. Germline V gene data show CDR1 as DFQATT and CDR2 as SNEGSKA (reference sequence). The J segment lost 0 bases and the V segment lost 4 bases, leaving 5 bases of the junction unmatched. This CDR3 comprises 15 residues. CDR3 protein: CSANQGGSTNEKLFF. The CDR3 DNA follows: TGCAGTGCTAATCAGGGGGGCTCAACTAATGAAAAACTGTTTTTT.

The chain links TRBV30 to TRBJ2-3; a weak D match, TRBD2 (6 bases). There are 13 residues in the CDR3. The V end lost 3 bases, the J end lost 9 bases, and 16 bases lay between the germline ends. Germline V lookup: CDR1 GTSNPN, CDR2 SVGIG (reference sequence). Written as DNA, the CDR3 is TGTGCCTGGAGCGGGAGTCGGTCAGGCACGCAGTATTTT. This encodes CAWSGSRSGTQYF.

The V and J genes are TRBV12-3 or TRBV12-4 and TRBJ2-2; tentative D call: TRBD2 (5 bases). With 6 bases removed from V and 7 bases from J, the gap between germline ends came to 12 bases. This CDR3 region has 13 residues. CDR3 protein: CASSYNEGGELFF. In DNA form, the CDR3 reads TGTGCCAGCAGCTACAATGAGGGCGGGGAGCTGTTTTTT.

This clonotype has ten or more counts. This chain links TRBV9 with TRBJ2-3, with D unresolved. In germline, CDR1 is SGDLS, CDR2 YYNGEE. The CDR3 spans 15 residues. V lost 0 bases and J 5 bases, leaving 13 bases between the germline ends. CDR3 sequence (DNA): TGTGCCAGCAGCGTAGGAGGAGTAGGCCTAGATACGCAGTATTTT. Translation gives CASSVGGVGLDTQYF.

The sample holds many counts of this clonotype. The V and J genes are TRBV10-3 and TRBJ2-1, with 7 bases matching TRBD1. This CDR3 is 14 amino acids long. With V trimmed by 10 bases and J by 0 bases, 6 bases remained unmatched. Germline V gene lookup returns CDR1 ENHRY and CDR2 SYGVKD. The CDR3: CATDDRASYNEQFF. The CDR3 region has the DNA TGTGCCACCGACGACAGGGCCTCCTACAATGAGCAGTTCTTC.

This clonotype was detected ten times or more. J is TRBJ2-7 and V is TRBV5-1; D not certain. Germline lookup yields CDR1 SGHRS and CDR2 YFSETQ. This CDR3 has 13 residues. V was pared by 0 bases and J by 6 bases, with 10 bases between. CDR3 DNA sequence: TGCGCCAGCAGCTTGGAACAGCAAGGCGAGCAGTACTTC. The encoded protein is CASSLEQQGEQYF. Drawing the rest from reference TRBV5-1 and TRBJ2-7, the complete variable domain is KAGVTQTPRYLIKTRGQQVTLSCSPISGHRSVSWYQQTPGQGLQFLFEYFSETQRNKGNFPGRFSGRQFSNSRSEMNVSTLELGDSALYLCASSLEQQGEQYFGPGTRLTVT.

This clonotype showed up many times. This sequence joins TRBV7-2 and TRBJ1-3; D gene ambiguous. Trimming took 1 base from V and 0 from J, leaving 10 bases between them. CDR3 length: 16 residues. Germline assignment: CDR1 SGHTA and CDR2 FQGNSA. The CDR3 loop reads CASSLGPLFSGNTIYF. The CDR3 DNA reads as TGTGCCAGCAGCTTAGGACCCCTATTCTCTGGAAACACCATATATTTT.

Ten or more counts support this clonotype. This chain uses TRBV10-2 with TRBJ1-4, with a tentative D call TRBD1 (6 bases). Trimming stripped 6 bases from V and 7 bases from J, with 18 bases between. Per germline, CDR1 WSHSY and CDR2 SAAADI. CDR3 length: 15 amino acids. The CDR3 nucleotides read TGCGCCAGCAGGAGGCACAGGGATGTTAGTGAAAAACTGTTTTTT. It encodes CASRRHRDVSEKLFF.

In its sample, this clonotype was seen a few times. This chain connects TRBV9 to TRBJ1-1, with D possibly being TRBD1 (5 bases). This CDR3 comprises 15 residues. CDR1 SGDLS and CDR2 YYNGEE come from the germline V gene. V lost 0 bases and J 1 base, leaving 10 bases between the germline ends. The CDR3 nucleotides read TGTGCCAGCAGCGTAGGAACGGGGCGGAACACTGAAGCTTTCTTT. It specifies CASSVGTGRNTEAFF.

This clonotype was counted at least ten times. The V gene is TRBV6-5, the J gene TRBJ1-1; D uncertain. The V and J ends lost 4 bases and 8 bases respectively, with 11 bases between them. In germline, CDR1 is MNHEY, CDR2 SVGAGI. This CDR3 spans 12 amino acids. The CDR3 nucleotides read TGTGCCAGCAGTTTAGGGTCGGAGGAAGCTTTCTTT. Translated: CASSLGSEEAFF.

V usage is TRBV7-2 and J usage is TRBJ2-1; a possible D gene is TRBD2 (5 bases). Trimming cost V 0 bases and J 4 bases, with 13 bases left between them. The CDR3 sequence is 16 residues long. Germline values: CDR1 SGHTA, CDR2 FQGNSA. The CDR3 here is CASSLAASRGYNEQFF. In DNA form, the CDR3 reads TGTGCCAGCAGCTTAGCGGCTAGCCGAGGTTACAATGAGCAGTTCTTC.

This clonotype was recorded a few times. This chain connects TRBV6-2 or TRBV6-3 to TRBJ1-5; D is unclear. The germline V gene encodes CDR1 MNHEY and CDR2 SVGEGT. Trimming took off 7 bases at V and 3 bases at J, with 16 bases between the two ends. The CDR3 is 15 amino acids. CDR3 DNA sequence: TGTGCCAGCACCTGGGGTAAGCCCTTCAATCAGCCCCAGCATTTT. Its translation is CASTWGKPFNQPQHF.

This clonotype was seen ten or more times. V gene TRBV10-3 combines with J gene TRBJ2-3; 9 nucleotides agree with TRBD2. The CDR3 has 15 residues. V lost 3 bases, J lost 2 bases, and 3 bases stayed unmatched. Germline CDR1 is ENHRY and CDR2 is SYGVKD. Here the CDR3 DNA reads TGTGCCATCAGTGAATTAGCGGGGGTCACAGATACGCAGTATTTT. Translating gives CAISELAGVTDTQYF.

This clonotype showed up many times. The V gene is TRBV10-3, the J gene TRBJ2-7; D remains ambiguous. Trimming stripped 2 bases from V and 2 bases from J, with 4 bases between. This CDR3 is 12 amino acids long. Germline V gene lookup returns CDR1 ENHRY and CDR2 SYGVKD. This CDR3 reads CAISEETYEQYF. Written as DNA, the CDR3 is TGTGCCATCAGTGAGGAGACCTACGAGCAGTACTTC.

This clonotype was seen many times. At one end, the junction sequence differs from germline, possibly due to a read error. This chain connects TRBV7-9 to TRBJ2-5; D possibly corresponds to TRBD1 (5 bases). Germline V lookup: CDR1 SEHNR, CDR2 FQNEAQ (reference sequence). The CDR3 extends over 11 amino acids. Written as DNA, the CDR3 is TGTGCCAGCAGCTTGAGCGACAGCCTTTCCTTC. Amino acids: CASSLSDSLSF.

The chain joins TRBV6-1 to TRBJ2-7; TRBD2 matches at 7 bases. Looked up from germline, CDR1 is MNHNS and CDR2 is SASEGT. The length of the CDR3 is 14 residues. Trimming took 6 bases from V and 3 from J; bases not matched to a gene: 8. The CDR3 nucleotides are TGTGCCAGCAGGTCGGGGGGATTGGGCTACGAGCAGTACTTC. It is translated as CASRSGGLGYEQYF.

This clonotype was seen many times. J is TRBJ2-1 and V is TRBV28; 8 bases line up with TRBD2. CDR1 MDHEN and CDR2 SYDVKM come from the germline V gene. The CDR3 loop spans 18 amino acids. V shed 3 bases and J 0 bases; nucleotides not matched to a gene: 10. The CDR3 sequence: CASSFPIGTRDSYNEQFF. CDR3 DNA sequence: TGTGCCAGCAGTTTCCCGATCGGGACTAGGGACTCCTACAATGAGCAGTTCTTC.

This clonotype was seen many times. CDR3 protein: CSTTGPKTTDTQYF. The CDR3 DNA follows: TGCAGTACCACGGGACCTAAGACTACAGATACGCAGTATTTT. The chain links TRBV20-1 to TRBJ2-3; D possibly matches TRBD1 or TRBD2 (5 bases each). Germline lookup yields CDR1 DFQATT and CDR2 SNEGSKA (reference sequence). Trimming pared 8 bases from V and 3 bases from J, leaving 18 bases between. The CDR3 totals 14 residues.

The rearrangement uses TRBV4-2 and TRBJ1-2; unclear D gene. The CDR3 is made up of 14 amino acids. CDR1 is LGHNA and CDR2 is YNFKEQ in the germline V gene. Trimming left V 3 bases short and J 2 bases short, with 10 bases between. CDR3 in DNA: TGTGCCAGCAGCCAGACTAAAGGGAACTATGGCTACACCTTC. Translating it yields CASSQTKGNYGYTF.

This clonotype has at least ten counts. This sequence joins TRBV11-2 and TRBJ2-1; D may match TRBD1 or TRBD2 (7 bases each). CDR3 length equals 18 residues. Trimming pared 5 bases from V and 0 bases from J, leaving 20 bases between. Germline V CDR1 and CDR2: SGHAT, FQNNGV. CDR3 in DNA: TGTGCCAGCAGCCCCCCCAGGGGGAGGGAGAGCTCCTACAATGAGCAGTTCTTC. Protein product: CASSPPRGRESSYNEQFF.

The rearrangement joins TRBV7-2 to TRBJ2-1; D is perhaps TRBD2 (6 bases). Trimming left V 3 bases short and J 4 bases short, with 10 bases between. The CDR3 length is 14 residues. Germline V gives CDR1 SGHTA, CDR2 FQGNSA. Here the CDR3 reads CASSFDGTYNEQFF. Written as DNA, the CDR3 is TGTGCCAGCAGCTTCGACGGGACTTACAATGAGCAGTTCTTC.

The sample holds many counts of this clonotype. The J gene is TRBJ2-1, the V gene TRBV7-9; the D is unclear. This CDR3 region has 14 residues. Trimming removed 9 bases from V and 0 bases from J, with 12 bases in between. The germline V gene encodes CDR1 SEHNR and CDR2 FQNEAQ (reference sequence). The CDR3 protein is CASSESRSYNEQFF. CDR3 DNA: TGTGCCAGTTCCGAGAGTCGCTCCTACAATGAGCAGTTCTTC.

The chain uses TRBV7-2 and TRBJ2-4, with 7 positions matching TRBD2. The CDR3 loop spans 16 amino acids. Germline V lookup: CDR1 SGHTA, CDR2 FQGNSA. V shed 3 bases and J 6 bases; nucleotides not matched to a gene: 11. CDR3 loop: CASSFRGGSVPNIQYF. The CDR3 DNA sequence: TGTGCCAGCAGCTTCAGAGGCGGGAGTGTTCCAAACATTCAGTACTTC.

This clonotype has a count of ten or more. The J gene is TRBJ1-1, the V gene TRBV5-6; no definite D call. CDR1 and CDR2 from the germline V gene are SGHDT and YYEEEE. Trimming shortened V by 0 bases and J by 4 bases, and 10 bases separated the two germline ends. This CDR3 has 14 amino acids. For the CDR3, the DNA is TGTGCCAGCAGCTTGGTTGGCAGCCTCACTGAAGCTTTCTTT. Translation gives CASSLVGSLTEAFF.

The sample holds many counts of this clonotype. This rearrangement joins TRBV4-3 to TRBJ2-7; 7 bases are a match to TRBD2. Germline CDR1 is LGHNA and CDR2 is YSLEER. The CDR3 has 15 residues. V lost 0 bases to trimming and J lost 3 bases; unmatched junction nucleotides: 5. In nucleotides, the CDR3 is TGCGCCAGCAGCCAAGATACCCAGCGGGACTACGAGCAGTACTTC. Translation gives CASSQDTQRDYEQYF.

This clonotype was detected ten times or more. This chain uses TRBV2 with TRBJ1-1; D call uncertain. Trimming cost V 11 bases and J 6 bases, with 22 bases left between them. In germline, CDR1 is SNHLY, CDR2 FYNNEI. The CDR3 has 14 amino acids. DNA of the CDR3: TGTGCCGGCCGATACGGGCGGGAATCCTCTGAAGCTTTCTTT. Amino acids: CAGRYGRESSEAFF.